This T cell receptor (beta chain) was identified during a study of regulatory T cells in long-lasting Graves disease. Study-level information: Over-5-year antithyroid drug use with positive TSH receptor antibodies defined persistent Graves' disease in the study.

Building the TCR beta libraries relied on iRepertoire HTBI primers, and CDR3 regions underwent Arm-PCR. Authors' analysis steps: Across the samples, identification revealed 55 to 75 TRBV and around 13 TRBJ segments. One entry per CDR3 protein, called by TCRdb with MiXCR from the multiplex PCR reads. TCRdb's processing, not the study's, gives the V and J calls here. The sample carries roughly 400,000 distinct CDR3 sequences, under 25% recorded once. The V gene's germline CDR1 is SNHLY and CDR2 FYNNEI. V was shortened by 0 bases and J by 7 bases, with 17 bases between the two germline ends. CDR3 size: 16 residues. A word on this clonotype: Its matching antigen is unknown.

General study points: Among samples with persistent disease, TRBV28, TRBJ1-2 and TRBJ2-5 were favored.

As to time point: persistent/refractory GD, antithyroid drugs over 5 years with positive TRAb. Isolated PBMC RNA provided the starting material for the TCR library. The chain combines TRBV2 with TRBJ2-3, with D unclear. The sample in question was peripheral blood mononuclear cells (PBMCs), obtained when the disease was refractory, from a patient treated with antithyroid drugs. This receptor was taken from a female donor with Graves disease. CDR3 loop: CASSEARPGGVNTQYF. The CDR3 DNA is TGTGCCAGCAGTGAAGCGCGACCGGGTGGGGTGAATACGCAGTATTTT. The entire variable domain, with the rest obtained from reference TRBV2 and TRBJ2-3, is as follows: EPEVTQTPSHQVTQMGQEVILRCVPISNHLYFYWYRQILGQKVEFLVSFYNNEISEKSEIFDDQFSVERPDGSNFTLKIRSTKLEDSAMYFCASSEARPGGVNTQYFGPGTRLTVL.